These 2 T cell receptor beta chains were sequenced from one sample in a study of cytotoxic CD8 clonotypes in ibrutinib-treated CLL. Measured with immunoSEQ multiplex PCR; TCRdb has only the in-frame clones, and not every one. The table lists 250,000 to 350,000 clones, approximately 76% of them singletons. The sequenced sample was PBMCs, obtained at disease progression, from a patient treated with ibrutinib. The source is a human donor with chronic lymphocytic leukemia.

The chain recombines TRBV6-6 with TRBJ2-3; 7 positions match TRBD2. The CDR3 is 15 amino acids. Germline V lookup: CDR1 MNHNY, CDR2 SVGAGI (reference sequence). V gave up 6 bases and J gave up 4 bases; unmatched junction bases: 10. CDR3 loop: CASSPHPGGADTQYF. In DNA form, the CDR3 reads TGTGCCAGCAGCCCTCATCCGGGAGGTGCAGATACGCAGTATTTT.

This rearrangement joins TRBV5-8 to TRBJ2-7, with 10 bases identical to TRBD2. Germline CDR1 reads SGHTS; CDR2 reads YDEGEE. The V gene end was trimmed by 1 base and the J gene end by 2 bases; junction bases not matched to a gene: 6. CDR3 length equals 16 residues. CDR3 in amino acids: CASSLWTSGGTYEQYF. The CDR3 nucleotides are TGTGCCAGCAGCTTGTGGACTAGCGGAGGGACCTACGAGCAGTACTTC.